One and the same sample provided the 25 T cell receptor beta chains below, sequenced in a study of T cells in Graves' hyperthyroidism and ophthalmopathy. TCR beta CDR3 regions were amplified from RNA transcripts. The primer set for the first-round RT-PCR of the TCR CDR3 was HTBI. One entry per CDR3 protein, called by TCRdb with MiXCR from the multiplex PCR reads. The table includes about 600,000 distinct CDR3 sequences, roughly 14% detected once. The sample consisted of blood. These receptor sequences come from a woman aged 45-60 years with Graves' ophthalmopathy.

CDR3 protein: CASSQSGGGGIGNTEAFF. DNA of the CDR3: TGTGCCAGCAGCCAATCAGGGGGGGGAGGAATCGGGAACACTGAAGCTTTCTTT. This chain links TRBV4-2 with TRBJ1-1, with TRBD1 matching over 7 bases. Germline-derived CDR1 and CDR2 are LGHNA and YNFKEQ. The CDR3 is 18 amino acids. V dropped 2 bases and J dropped 1; count of bases not matched to a gene: 13.

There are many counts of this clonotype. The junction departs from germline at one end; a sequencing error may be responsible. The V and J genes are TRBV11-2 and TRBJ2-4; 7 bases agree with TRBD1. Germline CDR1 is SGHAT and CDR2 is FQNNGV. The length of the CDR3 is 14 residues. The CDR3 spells CASSIDRVRNIQYF. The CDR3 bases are TGTGCCAGCAGCATAGACAGGGTTCGAAACATTCAGTACTTC.

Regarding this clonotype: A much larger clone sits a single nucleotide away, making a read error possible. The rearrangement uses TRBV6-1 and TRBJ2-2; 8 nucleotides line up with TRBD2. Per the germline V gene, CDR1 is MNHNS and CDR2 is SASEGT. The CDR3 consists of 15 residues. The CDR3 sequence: CASSPHAGGTGEPFF. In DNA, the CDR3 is TGTGCCAGCAGCCCCCATGCGGGAGGCACCGGGGAGCCGTTTTTT.

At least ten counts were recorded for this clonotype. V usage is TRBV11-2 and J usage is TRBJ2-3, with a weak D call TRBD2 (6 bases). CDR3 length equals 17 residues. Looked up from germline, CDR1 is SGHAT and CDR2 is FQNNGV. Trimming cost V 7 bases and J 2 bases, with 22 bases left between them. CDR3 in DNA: TGTGCCAGCACCCCCGGCGGTCGGGACTCTACCACAGATACGCAGTATTTT. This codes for CASTPGGRDSTTDTQYF.

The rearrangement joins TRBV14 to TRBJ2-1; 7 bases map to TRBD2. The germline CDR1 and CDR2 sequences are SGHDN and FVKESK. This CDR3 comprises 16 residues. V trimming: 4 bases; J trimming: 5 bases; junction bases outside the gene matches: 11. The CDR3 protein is CASSRGGFLADNEQFF. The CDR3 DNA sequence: TGTGCCAGCAGCCGGGGGGGGTTCCTAGCGGACAATGAGCAGTTCTTC.

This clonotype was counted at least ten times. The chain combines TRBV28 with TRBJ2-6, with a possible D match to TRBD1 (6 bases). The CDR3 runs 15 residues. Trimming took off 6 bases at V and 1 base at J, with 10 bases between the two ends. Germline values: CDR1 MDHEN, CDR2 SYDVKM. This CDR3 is CASRNRGSGANVLTF. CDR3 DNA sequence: TGTGCCAGCAGGAATAGGGGGTCTGGGGCCAACGTCCTGACTTTC.

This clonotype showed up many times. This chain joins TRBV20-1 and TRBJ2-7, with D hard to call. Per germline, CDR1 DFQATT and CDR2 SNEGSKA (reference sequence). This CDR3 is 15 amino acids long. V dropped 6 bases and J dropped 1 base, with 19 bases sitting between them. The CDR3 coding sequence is TGCAGTGCCGACGGTGGAACGACCGCTTCCTACGAGCAGTACTTC. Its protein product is CSADGGTTASYEQYF.

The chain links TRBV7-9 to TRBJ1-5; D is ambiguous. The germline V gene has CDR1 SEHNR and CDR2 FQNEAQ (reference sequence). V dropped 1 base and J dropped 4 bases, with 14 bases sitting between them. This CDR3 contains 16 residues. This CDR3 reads CASSLGGGGRNQPQHF. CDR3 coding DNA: TGTGCCAGCAGCTTAGGTGGAGGAGGTAGGAATCAGCCCCAGCATTTT. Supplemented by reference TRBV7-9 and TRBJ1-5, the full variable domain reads DTGVSQNPRHKITKRGQNVTFRCDPISEHNRLYWYRQTLGQGPEFLTYFQNEAQLEKSRLLSDRFSAERPKGSFSTLEIQRTEQGDSAMYLCASSLGGGGRNQPQHFGDGTRLSIL.

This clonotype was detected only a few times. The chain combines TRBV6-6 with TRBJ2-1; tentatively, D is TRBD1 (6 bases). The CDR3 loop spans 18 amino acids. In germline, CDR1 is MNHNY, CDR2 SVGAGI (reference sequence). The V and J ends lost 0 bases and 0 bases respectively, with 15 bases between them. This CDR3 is CASSYSISDRSSYNEQFF. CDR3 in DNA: TGTGCCAGCAGTTACTCCATCTCAGACAGGTCCTCCTACAATGAGCAGTTCTTC.

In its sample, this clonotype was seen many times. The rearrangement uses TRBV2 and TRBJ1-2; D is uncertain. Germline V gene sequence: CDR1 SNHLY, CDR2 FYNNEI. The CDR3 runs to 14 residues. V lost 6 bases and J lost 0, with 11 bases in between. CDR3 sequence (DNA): TGTGCCAGCAGCCGCCAACAATCTAACTATGGCTACACCTTC. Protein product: CASSRQQSNYGYTF.

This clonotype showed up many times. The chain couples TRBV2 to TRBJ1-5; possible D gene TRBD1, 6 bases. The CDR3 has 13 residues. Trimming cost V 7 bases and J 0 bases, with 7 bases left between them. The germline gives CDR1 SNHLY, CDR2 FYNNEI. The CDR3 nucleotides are TGTGCCAGCAAGGGGGATAGCAATCAGCCCCAGCATTTT. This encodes CASKGDSNQPQHF.

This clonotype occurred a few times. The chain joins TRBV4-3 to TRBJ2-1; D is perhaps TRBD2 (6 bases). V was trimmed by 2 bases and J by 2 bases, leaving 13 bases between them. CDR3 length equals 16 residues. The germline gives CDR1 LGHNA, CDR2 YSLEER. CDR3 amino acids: CASSQLGLAAYNEQFF. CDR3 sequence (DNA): TGCGCCAGCAGCCAACTGGGACTTGCGGCCTACAATGAGCAGTTCTTC.

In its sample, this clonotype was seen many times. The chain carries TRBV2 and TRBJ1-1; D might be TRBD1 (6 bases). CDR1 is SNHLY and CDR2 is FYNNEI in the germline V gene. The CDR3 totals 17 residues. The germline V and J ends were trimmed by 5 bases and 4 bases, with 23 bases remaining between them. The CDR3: CASSPGRGGGVSTEAFF. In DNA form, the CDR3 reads TGTGCCAGCAGTCCGGGGCGCGGGGGCGGGGTGAGCACTGAAGCTTTCTTT.

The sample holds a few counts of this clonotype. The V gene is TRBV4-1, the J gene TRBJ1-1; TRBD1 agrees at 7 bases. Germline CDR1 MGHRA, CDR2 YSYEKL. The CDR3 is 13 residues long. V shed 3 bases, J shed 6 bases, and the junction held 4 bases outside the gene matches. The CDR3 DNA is TGCGCCAGCAGCCACACAGGGGTCTCTGAAGCTTTCTTT. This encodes CASSHTGVSEAFF.

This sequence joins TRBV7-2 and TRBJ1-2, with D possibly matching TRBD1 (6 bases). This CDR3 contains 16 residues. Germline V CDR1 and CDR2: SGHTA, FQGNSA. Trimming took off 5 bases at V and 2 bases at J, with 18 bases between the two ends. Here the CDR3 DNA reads TGTGCCAGCAGCAGCTACGGACAGATAATAAACTATGGCTACACCTTC. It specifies CASSSYGQIINYGYTF.

The CDR3, as DNA: TGTGCCAGCAGTTTAGGTCGAGGAACCCAGGTTCTTGAGCAGTACTTC. It translates to CASSLGRGTQVLEQYF. V and J are TRBV28 and TRBJ2-7; D uncertain. The CDR3 loop spans 16 amino acids. In germline, CDR1 is MDHEN, CDR2 SYDVKM. V was trimmed by 2 bases and J by 7 bases, leaving 21 bases between them.

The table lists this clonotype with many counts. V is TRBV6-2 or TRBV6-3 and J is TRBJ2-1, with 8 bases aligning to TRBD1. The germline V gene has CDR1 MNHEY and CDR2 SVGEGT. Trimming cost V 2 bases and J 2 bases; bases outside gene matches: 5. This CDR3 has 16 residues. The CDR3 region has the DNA TGTGCCAGCAGTTACCTCCGCAGGGGGCCCTACAATGAGCAGTTCTTC. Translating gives CASSYLRRGPYNEQFF.

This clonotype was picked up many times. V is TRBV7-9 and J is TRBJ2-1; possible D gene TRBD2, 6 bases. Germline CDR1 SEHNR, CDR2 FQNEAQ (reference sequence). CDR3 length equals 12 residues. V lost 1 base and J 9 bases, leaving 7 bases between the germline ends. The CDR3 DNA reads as TGTGCCAGCAGCTTAGGCGGGATTGAGCAGTTCTTC. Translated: CASSLGGIEQFF.

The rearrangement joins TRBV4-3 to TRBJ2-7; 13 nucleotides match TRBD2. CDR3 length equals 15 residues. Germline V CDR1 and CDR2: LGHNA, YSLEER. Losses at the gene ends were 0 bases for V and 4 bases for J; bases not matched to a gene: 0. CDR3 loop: CASSQETSGRYEQYF. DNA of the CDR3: TGCGCCAGCAGCCAAGAGACTAGCGGGAGGTACGAGCAGTACTTC.

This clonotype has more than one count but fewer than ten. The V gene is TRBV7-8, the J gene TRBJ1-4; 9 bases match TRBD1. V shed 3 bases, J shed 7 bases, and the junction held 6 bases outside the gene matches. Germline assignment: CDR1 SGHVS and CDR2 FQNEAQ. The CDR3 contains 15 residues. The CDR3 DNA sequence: TGTGCCAGCAGCTTGACCGGGACAGGGTCTGAAAAACTGTTTTTT. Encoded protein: CASSLTGTGSEKLFF.

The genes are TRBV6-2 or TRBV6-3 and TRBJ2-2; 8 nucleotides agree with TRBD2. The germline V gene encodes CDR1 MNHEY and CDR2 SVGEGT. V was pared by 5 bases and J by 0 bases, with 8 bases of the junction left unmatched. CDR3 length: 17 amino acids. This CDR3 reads CASSGRGGRANTGELFF. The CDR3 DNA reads TGTGCCAGCAGTGGACGGGGGGGCAGAGCGAACACCGGGGAGCTGTTTTTT.

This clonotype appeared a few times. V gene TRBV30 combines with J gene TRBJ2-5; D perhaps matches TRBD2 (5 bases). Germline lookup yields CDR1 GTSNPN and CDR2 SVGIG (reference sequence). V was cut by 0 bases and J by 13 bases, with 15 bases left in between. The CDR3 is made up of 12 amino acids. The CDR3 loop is CAWSVSEAGGYF. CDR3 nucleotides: TGTGCCTGGAGTGTGTCGGAGGCCGGCGGGTACTTC. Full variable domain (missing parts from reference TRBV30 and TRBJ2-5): SQTIHQWPATLVQPVGSPLSLECTVEGTSNPNLYWYRQAAGRGLQLLFYSVGIGQISSEVPQNLSASRPQDRQFILSSKKLLLSDSGFYLCAWSVSEAGGYFGPGTRLLVL.

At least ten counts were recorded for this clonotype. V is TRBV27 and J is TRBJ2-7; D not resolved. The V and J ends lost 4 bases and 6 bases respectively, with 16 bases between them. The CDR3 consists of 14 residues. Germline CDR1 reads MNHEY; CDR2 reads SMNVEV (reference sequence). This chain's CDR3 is CASSYRTINSEQYF. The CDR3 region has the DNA TGTGCCAGCAGTTACCGGACCATTAACAGCGAGCAGTACTTC.

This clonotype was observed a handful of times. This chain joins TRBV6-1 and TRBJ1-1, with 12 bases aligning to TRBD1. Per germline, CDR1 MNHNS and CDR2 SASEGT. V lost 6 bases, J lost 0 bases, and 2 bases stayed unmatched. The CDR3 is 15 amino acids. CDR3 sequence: CASSGTGGMNTEAFF. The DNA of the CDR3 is TGTGCCAGCAGCGGGACAGGGGGCATGAACACTGAAGCTTTCTTT.

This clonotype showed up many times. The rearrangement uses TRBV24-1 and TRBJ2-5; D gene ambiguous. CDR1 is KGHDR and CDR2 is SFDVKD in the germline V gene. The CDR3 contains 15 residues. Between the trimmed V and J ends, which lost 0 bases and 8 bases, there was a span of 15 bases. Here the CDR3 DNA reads TGTGCCACCAGTGATTTGACGGTCGGCAGTAGCACCCAGTACTTC. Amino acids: CATSDLTVGSSTQYF.